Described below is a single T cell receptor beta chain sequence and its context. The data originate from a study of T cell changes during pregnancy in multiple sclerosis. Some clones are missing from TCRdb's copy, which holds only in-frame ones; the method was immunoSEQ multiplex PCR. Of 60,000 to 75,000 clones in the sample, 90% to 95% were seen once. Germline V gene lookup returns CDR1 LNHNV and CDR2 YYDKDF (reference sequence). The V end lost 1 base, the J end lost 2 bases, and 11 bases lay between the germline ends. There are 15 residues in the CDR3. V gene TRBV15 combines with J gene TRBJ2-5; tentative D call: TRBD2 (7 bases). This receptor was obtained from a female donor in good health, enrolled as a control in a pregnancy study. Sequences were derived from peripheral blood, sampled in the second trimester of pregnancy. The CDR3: CATSRVQGGQETQYF. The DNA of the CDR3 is TGTGCCACCAGCAGAGTACAGGGAGGGCAAGAGACCCAGTACTTC.